The 13 T cell receptor beta chains listed next were all sequenced from one sample in a study of CD8 T cells in ankylosing spondylitis. Antigens of these TCRs are unknown. General study results and limits: Several highly homologous variants made up a TCR beta motif that seemed to typify ankylosing spondylitis blood.

TCRdb re-analysed the 5' RACE reads in MiXCR, keeping a single row per CDR3 protein. The sample shows around 770,000 distinct CDR3 sequences, around 19% of them seen only once. Source material: blood, either unsorted or a sorted T cell fraction (not recorded which). All receptors come from a male donor with ankylosing spondylitis.

This clonotype appeared a few times. The gene calls are TRBV9 and TRBJ1-4; D not resolved. Deletions cut 6 bases from V and 2 bases from J, with 14 bases between. This CDR3 has 15 residues. Per the germline V gene, CDR1 is SGDLS and CDR2 is YYNGEE. Here the CDR3 DNA reads TGTGCCAGCACCGCGAGCGATGGGACTAATGAAAAACTGTTTTTT. Encoded protein: CASTASDGTNEKLFF.

V and J are TRBV5-1 and TRBJ1-2; no clear D gene. V lost 2 bases, J lost 2 bases, and 4 bases lay in between. Germline CDR1 and CDR2: SGHRS and YFSETQ. CDR3 length equals 12 residues. The CDR3 region has the DNA TGCGCCAGCAGCTTTGACAACTATGGCTACACCTTC. This sequence encodes CASSFDNYGYTF.

This chain joins TRBV2 and TRBJ1-1; D remains unclear. CDR3 length: 15 residues. Germline V lookup: CDR1 SNHLY, CDR2 FYNNEI. V shed 6 bases and J shed 4 bases, with 18 bases lying between them. The CDR3 DNA sequence: TGTGCCAGCAGAAGGAGATCTGGGGAGAGCACTGAAGCTTTCTTT. Translating it yields CASRRRSGESTEAFF.

This clonotype was counted only a few times. The chain employs TRBV4-2 and TRBJ2-7; 10 nucleotides line up with TRBD2. With V trimmed by 1 base and J by 7 bases, 10 bases remained unmatched. Per the germline V gene, CDR1 is LGHNA and CDR2 is YNFKEQ. The CDR3 contains 16 residues. The CDR3 DNA reads as TGTGCCAGCAGCCAAGGCGGAGCGGGAGGGCCTGGGGAGCAGTACTTC. Its protein product is CASSQGGAGGPGEQYF.

The chain couples TRBV11-2 to TRBJ2-5; TRBD2 agrees at 12 bases. CDR1 is SGHAT and CDR2 is FQNNGV in the germline V gene. V lost 1 base and J lost 2; bases outside the gene matches: 5. This CDR3 has 17 residues. The CDR3 nucleotides are TGTGCCAGCAGCTTAGGGACTAGCGGGACGGGACAAGAGACCCAGTACTTC. Protein product: CASSLGTSGTGQETQYF.

This clonotype occurred a few times. J is TRBJ2-1 and V is TRBV15, with 7 nucleotides matching TRBD2. Trimming cost V 0 bases and J 8 bases; bases outside gene matches: 4. CDR1 is LNHNV, CDR2 YYDKDF, per germline (reference sequence). The length of the CDR3 is 14 residues. This chain's CDR3 is CATSRDTSDDEQFF. The CDR3 nucleotides read TGTGCCACCAGCAGAGATACTAGCGACGATGAGCAGTTCTTC.

Only one count was recorded for this clonotype. Lacking the conserved final phenylalanine or tryptophan, this CDR3 likely reflects a read error. The chain couples TRBV5-1 to TRBJ2-1; TRBD2 might be the D (5 bases). The CDR3 is made up of 13 amino acids. Germline assignment: CDR1 SGHRS and CDR2 YFSETQ. V lost 4 bases and J lost 4, with 9 bases in between. CDR3 amino acids: CASSGSRYNEQFL. The CDR3 DNA reads TGCGCCAGCAGCGGGAGTCGGTACAATGAGCAGTTCCTC.

The chain carries TRBV7-9 and TRBJ2-5, with 7 bases that match TRBD2. This CDR3 contains 16 residues. Looked up from germline, CDR1 is SEHNR and CDR2 is FQNEAQ (reference sequence). V was clipped by 5 bases and J by 0 bases; unmatched bases: 9. For the CDR3, the DNA is TGTGCCAGCAGCCCAGAGACTAGCTGGAACCAAGAGACCCAGTACTTC. It yields the protein CASSPETSWNQETQYF.

This clonotype appeared a few times. This chain links TRBV15 with TRBJ2-5; D remains unclear. The CDR3 is made up of 15 amino acids. The germline V gene has CDR1 LNHNV and CDR2 YYDKDF (reference sequence). V was pared by 0 bases and J by 5 bases, with 13 bases between. The CDR3 region is CATSRDLGIAETQYF. The CDR3 DNA reads as TGTGCCACCAGCAGAGATTTGGGGATCGCGGAGACCCAGTACTTC.

The CDR3 here is CSVEEGGGRLLNYGYTF. Written as DNA, the CDR3 is TGCAGCGTTGAAGAGGGAGGGGGGCGTCTTTTAAACTATGGCTACACCTTC. This chain links TRBV29-1 with TRBJ1-2, with D possibly matching TRBD1 (6 bases). The CDR3 loop spans 17 amino acids. Between the trimmed V and J ends, which lost 0 bases and 2 bases, there was a span of 19 bases. Germline CDR1 is SQVTM and CDR2 is ANQGSEA.

This clonotype was observed a few times. The chain has TRBV3-1 and TRBJ1-6; D remains ambiguous. The germline V and J ends were trimmed by 3 bases and 6 bases, with 3 bases remaining between them. The length of the CDR3 is 12 residues. The V gene's germline CDR1 is LGHDT and CDR2 YNNKEL (reference sequence). Written as DNA, the CDR3 is TGTGCCAGCAGCCAGAGTAATTCACCCCTCCACTTT. Translation gives CASSQSNSPLHF. Combining the CDR3 with reference TRBV3-1 and TRBJ1-6 gives the whole variable domain DTAVSQTPKYLVTQMGNDKSIKCEQNLGHDTMYWYKQDSKKFLKIMFSYNNKELIINETVPNRFSPKSPDKAHLNLHINSLELGDSAVYFCASSQSNSPLHFGNGTRLTVT.

CDR3 region: CASSYQNYPVYEQYF. For the CDR3, the DNA is TGTGCCAGCAGTTACCAAAACTACCCCGTCTACGAGCAGTACTTC. The V call is TRBV6-5, the J call TRBJ2-7; D ambiguous. Per the germline V gene, CDR1 is MNHEY and CDR2 is SVGAGI. V was pared by 2 bases and J by 3 bases, with 14 bases between. The length of the CDR3 is 15 residues.

DNA of the CDR3: TGTGCCAGCAGACTTACGGGACAGAACTCTGGAAACACCATATATTTT. It translates to CASRLTGQNSGNTIYF. The V and J genes are TRBV12-3 or TRBV12-4 and TRBJ1-3; 7 bases are a match to TRBD1. The CDR3 length is 16 residues. After removal of 6 bases from V and 0 bases from J, the junction contained 8 bases not matched to a gene.